A selection of T cell receptor beta chains follows, all from one sample in a study of identical twins. A single record per CDR3 protein comes from TCRdb applying MiXCR to the 5' RACE reads. This sample has more than 1.5 million distinct CDR3 sequences, with roughly a third found just once. The specimen was cord blood. These receptors originate from a newborn girl in good health. Both conserved end residues are part of each CDR3. The order of the fields is D gene, clone size, V gene, J gene, CDR3 protein, CDR3 DNA. A D gene is named only where the DNA matches it firmly. The size of a clone is reported for some rows only, either as once, few or many, or as a class for expanded clones.

d_call: TRBD1; clone_size: .; v_call: TRBV14; j_call: TRBJ2-2; cdr3_aa: CASRTGTNTGELFF; cdr3_nt: TGTGCCAGCCGGACAGGAACGAACACCGGGGAGCTGTTTTTT
d_call: .; clone_size: few; v_call: TRBV25-1; j_call: TRBJ1-2; cdr3_aa: CASSASGVRDGYTF; cdr3_nt: TGTGCCAGCAGTGCCTCAGGGGTAAGGGATGGCTACACCTTC
d_call: .; clone_size: .; v_call: TRBV4-1; j_call: TRBJ1-5; cdr3_aa: CASSQQENSNQPQHF; cdr3_nt: TGCGCCAGCAGCCAACAGGAGAATAGCAATCAGCCCCAGCATTTT
d_call: .; clone_size: few; v_call: TRBV20-1; j_call: TRBJ2-5; cdr3_aa: CSARRPGETQYF; cdr3_nt: TGCAGTGCTAGACGACCCGGGGAGACCCAGTACTTC
d_call: TRBD1; clone_size: .; v_call: TRBV28; j_call: TRBJ1-2; cdr3_aa: CASSLGTGGDGYTF; cdr3_nt: TGTGCCAGCAGTTTAGGGACAGGGGGCGATGGCTACACCTTC
d_call: .; clone_size: few; v_call: TRBV2; j_call: TRBJ2-1; cdr3_aa: CASREFVRIVQFF; cdr3_nt: TGTGCCAGCAGGGAATTCGTGCGTATCGTGCAGTTCTTC
d_call: .; clone_size: .; v_call: TRBV12-3/TRBV12-4; j_call: TRBJ1-1; cdr3_aa: CASSFTGWNTEAFF; cdr3_nt: TGTGCCAGCAGTTTCACAGGGTGGAACACTGAAGCTTTCTTT
d_call: .; clone_size: few; v_call: TRBV20-1; j_call: TRBJ2-5; cdr3_aa: CSASVLETQYF; cdr3_nt: TGCAGTGCTAGTGTGTTGGAGACCCAGTACTTC
d_call: .; clone_size: few; v_call: TRBV7-2; j_call: TRBJ2-5; cdr3_aa: CASSFAPGTIQETQYF; cdr3_nt: TGTGCCAGCAGCTTCGCTCCCGGGACCATCCAAGAGACCCAGTACTTC
d_call: .; clone_size: few; v_call: TRBV20-1; j_call: TRBJ1-5; cdr3_aa: CSASRRGGNQPQHF; cdr3_nt: TGCAGTGCTAGTAGGAGGGGCGGCAATCAGCCCCAGCATTTT
d_call: .; clone_size: few; v_call: TRBV29-1; j_call: TRBJ1-1; cdr3_aa: CSVDRVGTNTEAFF; cdr3_nt: TGCAGCGTTGATAGAGTTGGGACGAACACTGAAGCTTTCTTT
d_call: .; clone_size: .; v_call: TRBV20-1; j_call: TRBJ2-3; cdr3_aa: CSAVWGTDTQYF; cdr3_nt: TGCAGTGCTGTATGGGGAACAGATACGCAGTATTTT
d_call: .; clone_size: many; v_call: TRBV20-1; j_call: TRBJ2-3; cdr3_aa: CSARSLLYTDTQYF; cdr3_nt: TGCAGTGCCCGCAGTCTTCTCTACACAGATACGCAGTATTTT
d_call: .; clone_size: .; v_call: TRBV20-1; j_call: TRBJ2-3; cdr3_aa: CSAGGVADTQYF; cdr3_nt: TGCAGTGCAGGGGGGGTGGCGGATACGCAGTATTTT
d_call: .; clone_size: few; v_call: TRBV6-2/TRBV6-3; j_call: TRBJ2-7; cdr3_aa: CASSTVAYEQYF; cdr3_nt: TGTGCCAGCAGTACGGTAGCCTACGAGCAGTACTTC
d_call: .; clone_size: many; v_call: TRBV29-1; j_call: TRBJ2-7; cdr3_aa: CSVEYGYEQYF; cdr3_nt: TGCAGCGTTGAGTATGGCTACGAGCAGTACTTC
d_call: .; clone_size: .; v_call: TRBV13; j_call: TRBJ1-3; cdr3_aa: CASSLGSGLFSGNTIYF; cdr3_nt: TGTGCCAGCAGCTTGGGCTCGGGACTCTTCTCTGGAAACACCATATATTTT
d_call: .; clone_size: .; v_call: TRBV6-5; j_call: TRBJ2-3; cdr3_aa: CASSYSSAVVAPDTQYF; cdr3_nt: TGTGCCAGCAGTTACTCGAGCGCGGTGGTGGCCCCAGATACGCAGTATTTT
d_call: TRBD1; clone_size: .; v_call: TRBV5-5; j_call: TRBJ1-2; cdr3_aa: CASSLTTGGSYGYTF; cdr3_nt: TGTGCCAGCAGTTTAACGACAGGGGGCAGCTATGGCTACACCTTC
d_call: TRBD1; clone_size: few; v_call: TRBV13; j_call: TRBJ2-7; cdr3_aa: CASSFEDRPYEQYF; cdr3_nt: TGTGCCAGCAGCTTTGAGGACAGGCCCTACGAGCAGTACTTC
d_call: .; clone_size: few; v_call: TRBV28; j_call: TRBJ2-7; cdr3_aa: CASSLLLAGSSYEQYF; cdr3_nt: TGTGCCAGCAGTTTACTCCTCGCAGGGAGCTCCTACGAGCAGTACTTC